A single sample is the source of the 13 T cell receptor beta chains below, sequenced in a study of OX40 agonist ivuxolimab in advanced cancers. Some clones are missing from TCRdb's copy, which holds only in-frame ones; the method was immunoSEQ multiplex PCR. The table includes over 35,000 clones, roughly 90% detected once. The sequences come from CD4+ or CD8+ T cells sorted from blood, collected in a trial of the OX40 agonist ivuxolimab. These TCRs come from an adult with an advanced solid tumor such as melanoma, head and neck, liver or kidney cancer.

V usage is TRBV7-9 and J usage is TRBJ2-3, with TRBD2 matching 9 bases. This CDR3 has 17 amino acids. The germline V gene encodes CDR1 SEHNR and CDR2 FQNEAQ (reference sequence). V gave up 5 bases and J gave up 3 bases; unmatched junction bases: 12. CDR3 nucleotide sequence: TGTGCCAGCAGCCTACCCCCCAGGCTAGCGGGGACAGATACGCAGTATTTT. It translates to CASSLPPRLAGTDTQYF.

This rearrangement joins TRBV7-9 to TRBJ1-4; D might be TRBD1 (6 bases). Germline V gene sequence: CDR1 SEHNR, CDR2 FQNEAQ (reference sequence). V dropped 5 bases and J dropped 7 bases, with 17 bases sitting between them. The CDR3 runs 15 residues. The CDR3 DNA sequence: TGTGCCAGCAGCCCCCGTGGAGGGGGAAGTGAAAAACTGTTTTTT. This encodes CASSPRGGGSEKLFF.

This sequence joins TRBV15 and TRBJ1-1, with TRBD1 matching over 8 bases. After removal of 4 bases from V and 7 bases from J, the junction contained 11 bases not matched to a gene. Germline values: CDR1 LNHNV, CDR2 YYDKDF (reference sequence). The CDR3 runs to 15 residues. The CDR3 protein is CATSKDRVRFGEAFF. The CDR3 DNA reads as TGTGCCACCAGCAAGGACAGGGTGCGATTTGGTGAAGCTTTCTTT.

The chain has TRBV23-1 and TRBJ1-5; the D gene is possibly TRBD1 (6 bases). TRBV23-1 is known as an ORF, though its function is uncertain. This CDR3 comprises 17 residues. Trimming stripped 4 bases from V and 2 bases from J, with 18 bases between. CDR3 amino acids: CASSLEGERPGNQPQHF. The CDR3 DNA sequence: TGCGCCAGCAGTCTTGAGGGGGAGCGCCCGGGCAATCAGCCCCAGCATTTT.

The J gene is TRBJ1-5, the V gene TRBV2; tentative D call: TRBD1 (6 bases). Germline V gene lookup returns CDR1 SNHLY and CDR2 FYNNEI. Trimming cost V 9 bases and J 0 bases, with 15 bases left between them. The CDR3 totals 15 residues. The CDR3 coding sequence is TGTGCCAGGGGGGCCCCGGAGCGTAGCAATCAGCCCCAGCATTTT. The encoded protein is CARGAPERSNQPQHF.

The rearrangement links TRBV7-2 to TRBJ2-3; perhaps TRBD1 as D (6 bases). The CDR3 spans 17 residues. Germline CDR1 is SGHTA and CDR2 is FQGNSA. Between the trimmed V and J ends, which lost 5 bases and 5 bases, there was a span of 23 bases. The CDR3 protein is CASSLLRGPSPRDTQYF. The CDR3 nucleotides read TGTGCCAGCAGCCTGCTCAGGGGCCCAAGCCCTAGAGATACGCAGTATTTT.

V usage is TRBV10-3 and J usage is TRBJ2-7; 10 positions agree with TRBD2. CDR3 size: 14 residues. Germline CDR1 is ENHRY and CDR2 is SYGVKD. The ends lost 6 bases at V and 0 bases at J; junction bases unmatched: 2. The DNA of the CDR3 is TGTGCCATCAGAGGGACTAGCGTCTCCTACGAGCAGTACTTC. Its translation is CAIRGTSVSYEQYF.

CDR3 amino acids: CASTSSWSSYEQYF. The CDR3 DNA is TGTGCCAGCACCAGCAGCTGGAGCTCCTACGAGCAGTACTTC. The genes are TRBV5-4 and TRBJ2-7; the D is unclear. Germline V lookup: CDR1 SGHNT, CDR2 YYREEE (reference sequence). This CDR3 spans 14 amino acids. V shed 6 bases and J shed 0 bases, with 13 bases lying between them. Drawing the rest from reference TRBV5-4 and TRBJ2-7, the complete variable domain is ETGVTQSPTHLIKTRGQQVTLRCSSQSGHNTVSWYQQALGQGPQFIFQYYREEENGRGNFPPRFSGLQFPNYSSELNVNALELDDSALYLCASTSSWSSYEQYFGPGTRLTVT.

This clone was recorded once. The chain employs TRBV27 and TRBJ2-7; D is perhaps TRBD1 or TRBD2 (5 bases each). V dropped 0 bases and J dropped 5 bases, with 11 bases sitting between them. This CDR3 contains 14 residues. In germline, CDR1 is MNHEY, CDR2 SMNVEV (reference sequence). The CDR3 DNA reads TGTGCCAGCAGTTTATCAGCCGGGGACCACGAGCAGTACTTC. Its translation: CASSLSAGDHEQYF.

J is TRBJ2-2 and V is TRBV9, with D maybe TRBD1 (6 bases). V lost 4 bases and J lost 4, with 20 bases in between. CDR1 and CDR2 (germline): SGDLS, YYNGEE. The CDR3 consists of 17 residues. The CDR3 loop is CASSLRSHRDGTGELFF. The DNA of the CDR3 is TGTGCCAGCAGCCTGAGGTCCCACAGGGATGGCACCGGGGAGCTGTTTTTT. Full variable domain (remainder filled in from reference TRBV9 and TRBJ2-2): DSGVTQTPKHLITATGQRVTLRCSPRSGDLSVYWYQQSLDQGLQFLIQYYNGEERAKGNILERFSAQQFPDLHSELNLSSLELGDSALYFCASSLRSHRDGTGELFFGEGSRLTVL.

The gene calls are TRBV29-1 and TRBJ2-1, with 9 positions matching TRBD2. Trimming removed 7 bases from V and 0 bases from J; junction bases left unmatched: 4. Looked up from germline, CDR1 is SQVTM and CDR2 is ANQGSEA. This CDR3 region has 14 residues. The CDR3 DNA sequence: TGCAGCGGTAATAGCGGGAGCTCCTACAATGAGCAGTTCTTC. Its protein product is CSGNSGSSYNEQFF.

The chain recombines TRBV6-6 with TRBJ1-5; D not certain. CDR1 and CDR2 (germline): MNHNY, SVGAGI (reference sequence). CDR3 length: 14 amino acids. V lost 5 bases to trimming and J lost 1 base, with 9 bases between them. The DNA of the CDR3 is TGTGCCAGCAGTCATGCCGGGAGCAATCAGCCCCAGCATTTT. Amino acid sequence: CASSHAGSNQPQHF.

This chain connects TRBV6-5 to TRBJ1-4, with D uncertain. Per the germline V gene, CDR1 is MNHEY and CDR2 is SVGAGI. V was pared by 5 bases and J by 4 bases, with 8 bases between. The CDR3 has 13 residues. The DNA for the CDR3 is TGTGCCAGCAGTGTCAGGTTTAATGAAAAACTGTTTTTT. This codes for CASSVRFNEKLFF.